The 23 T cell receptor beta chains below all came from one sample that was sequenced in a study of blood T cell repertoires in COVID-19. Repertoires were generated with immunoSEQ multiplex PCR, while TCRdb's copy carries only in-frame clones and drops some. Of about 200,000 clones detected, about 88% appear once; the ten largest clones hold 4.5% to 5%. Input material: peripheral blood. The receptors were sampled from a woman older than 75 with acute or convalescent COVID-19.

This clone was picked up a small number of times. This chain joins TRBV6-5 and TRBJ1-1, with 9 bases identical to TRBD1. The germline V gene has CDR1 MNHEY and CDR2 SVGAGI. Unmatched junction bases numbered 10, after V lost 7 bases and J lost 4 bases. The CDR3 loop spans 15 amino acids. The chain's CDR3 is CASKETGGVLTEAFF. CDR3 sequence (DNA): TGTGCCAGCAAAGAAACAGGGGGCGTGCTCACTGAAGCTTTCTTT.

The chain couples TRBV5-4 to TRBJ1-6, with D unresolved. CDR1 and CDR2 (germline): SGHNT, YYREEE (reference sequence). This CDR3 contains 12 residues. The V gene lost 4 bases and the J gene lost 8 bases, with 7 bases spanning the gap. CDR3 region: CASSQNHSPLHF. The CDR3 nucleotides read TGTGCCAGCAGCCAAAATCATTCACCCCTCCACTTT. The whole variable domain, remainder taken from reference TRBV5-4 and TRBJ1-6, is ETGVTQSPTHLIKTRGQQVTLRCSSQSGHNTVSWYQQALGQGPQFIFQYYREEENGRGNFPPRFSGLQFPNYSSELNVNALELDDSALYLCASSQNHSPLHFGNGTRLTVT.

The table lists this clone with a count of one. The chain recombines TRBV4-3 with TRBJ2-1; TRBD2 aligns across 7 bases. CDR3 length: 18 residues. J lost 0 bases, V lost 1 base, and 9 bases had no gene match. Germline-derived CDR1 and CDR2 are LGHNA and YSLEER. CDR3 residues: CASSQATSGASSYNEQFF. CDR3 DNA: TGCGCCAGCAGCCAAGCGACCAGCGGGGCTAGCTCCTACAATGAGCAGTTCTTC.

This chain connects TRBV28 to TRBJ1-5; 7 bases are a match to TRBD1. CDR3 length: 16 amino acids. Looked up from germline, CDR1 is MDHEN and CDR2 is SYDVKM. V lost 4 bases, J lost 6 bases, and 12 bases stayed unmatched. DNA of the CDR3: TGTGCCAGCAGTTCTCGGACAGGTGGTGTGGGTCAGCCCCAGCATTTT. It is translated as CASSSRTGGVGQPQHF.

This chain joins TRBV29-1 and TRBJ2-2; no firm D call. The CDR3 is 13 amino acids. Trimming stripped 4 bases from V and 3 bases from J, with 9 bases between. CDR1 SQVTM and CDR2 ANQGSEA come from the germline V gene. DNA for the CDR3: TGCAGCGTTGTTCCTAATTACACCGGGGAGCTGTTTTTT. It yields the protein CSVVPNYTGELFF.

In its sample, this clone was seen many times. The gene calls are TRBV10-3 and TRBJ1-2; TRBD1 aligns across 8 bases. Germline V gene data show CDR1 as ENHRY and CDR2 as SYGVKD. V was clipped by 10 bases and J by 8 bases; unmatched bases: 9. This CDR3 is 12 amino acids long. The CDR3 sequence: CATVGTGRGYTF. The CDR3 bases are TGTGCCACCGTCGGGACAGGTCGAGGCTACACCTTC.

The genes are TRBV28 and TRBJ2-1; TRBD2 matches at 8 bases. There are 14 residues in the CDR3. Germline values: CDR1 MDHEN, CDR2 SYDVKM. Losses at the gene ends were 5 bases for V and 9 bases for J; bases not matched to a gene: 9. CDR3 in DNA: TGTGCCAGCAGTCTCGGGACTAGGATGGGTGAGCAGTTCTTC. Translation gives CASSLGTRMGEQFF. Complete variable domain (other parts from reference TRBV28 and TRBJ2-1): DVKVTQSSRYLVKRTGEKVFLECVQDMDHENMFWYRQDPGLGLRLIYFSYDVKMKEKGDIPEGYSVSREKKERFSLILESASTNQTSMYLCASSLGTRMGEQFFGPGTRLTVL.

The sample holds one count of this clone. This sequence joins TRBV28 and TRBJ2-7, with 8 bases fitting TRBD1. V was pared by 6 bases and J by 7 bases, with 8 bases of the junction left unmatched. The CDR3 sequence is 13 residues long. CDR1 and CDR2 (germline): MDHEN, SYDVKM. In DNA, the CDR3 is TGTGCCAGCAGCGGACAGGGCCCAAGGGAGCAGTACTTC. This sequence encodes CASSGQGPREQYF.

The chain joins TRBV5-1 to TRBJ2-1, with a tentative D call TRBD1 (6 bases). Germline V gene lookup returns CDR1 SGHRS and CDR2 YFSETQ. This CDR3 contains 14 residues. V shed 2 bases and J shed 6 bases, with 12 bases lying between them. CDR3 nucleotides: TGCGCCAGCAGCTTCGGGCAGGGGAGCAATGAGCAGTTCTTC. This translates into CASSFGQGSNEQFF.

The chain is built from TRBV5-8 and TRBJ2-3; TRBD1 is a possible D gene (6 bases). This CDR3 contains 14 residues. The germline V gene has CDR1 SGHTS and CDR2 YDEGEE. Trimming took off 10 bases at V and 4 bases at J, with 19 bases between the two ends. CDR3 DNA: TGTGCCGCCTCCCACAGGGATCTACCAGATACGCAGTATTTT. The encoded protein is CAASHRDLPDTQYF.

The chain couples TRBV30 to TRBJ1-5; a possible D gene is TRBD1 (6 bases). The CDR3 has 15 residues. Trimming stripped 2 bases from V and 5 bases from J, with 16 bases between. Germline V gene lookup returns CDR1 GTSNPN and CDR2 SVGIG (reference sequence). The CDR3 DNA reads as TGTGCCTGGAGTCCCCGGGACAAGGGAGATCAGCCCCAGCATTTT. It translates to CAWSPRDKGDQPQHF.

The chain employs TRBV7-2 and TRBJ1-4; TRBD1 is a possible D gene (6 bases). This CDR3 has 13 residues. The V and J ends lost 4 bases and 8 bases respectively, with 11 bases between them. Germline-derived CDR1 and CDR2 are SGHTA and FQGNSA. Here the CDR3 DNA reads TGTGCCAGCAGCTCGACCAGGGGCGAAAAACTGTTTTTT. Translated, it gives CASSSTRGEKLFF.

The V and J genes are TRBV9 and TRBJ1-3; no firm D call. Germline loops: CDR1 SGDLS, CDR2 YYNGEE. The V and J ends lost 1 base and 0 bases respectively, with 11 bases between them. The CDR3 contains 16 residues. CDR3 amino acids: CASSVRGTDSGNTIYF. The CDR3 DNA is TGTGCCAGCAGCGTACGGGGAACAGACTCTGGAAACACCATATATTTT.

V gene TRBV3-1 (or the pseudogene TRBV3-2) combines with J gene TRBJ1-6; TRBD1 agrees at 9 bases. Germline CDR1 reads LGHDT; CDR2 reads YNNKEL (reference sequence). Trimming cost V 2 bases and J 7 bases; bases outside gene matches: 6. The CDR3 is 16 amino acids. DNA of the CDR3: TGTGCCAGCAGCCAACGATCCGGGACAGGGAATTCACCCCTCCACTTT. As protein: CASSQRSGTGNSPLHF.

This clone was recorded a few times. J is TRBJ2-5 and V is TRBV10-3, with D perhaps TRBD2 (6 bases). With 10 bases removed from V and 1 base from J, the gap between germline ends came to 16 bases. Germline-derived CDR1 and CDR2 are ENHRY and SYGVKD. This CDR3 is 14 amino acids long. DNA of the CDR3: TGTGCCACAGGCATCGGCGGGACCCAAGAGACCCAGTACTTC. Residues: CATGIGGTQETQYF.

The CDR3 region has the DNA TGTGCCAGCAGTTACACCTCAGTAAATTCACCCCTCCACTTT. Translation: CASSYTSVNSPLHF. The chain uses TRBV6-5 and TRBJ1-6; no clear D gene. Trimming took 2 bases from V and 7 from J, leaving 9 bases between them. Germline V gives CDR1 MNHEY, CDR2 SVGAGI. The CDR3 has 14 amino acids.

The V gene is TRBV4-3, the J gene TRBJ1-6; no clear D. The germline V gene encodes CDR1 LGHNA and CDR2 YSLEER. Trimming stripped 0 bases from V and 6 bases from J, with 15 bases between. The CDR3 sequence is 17 residues long. Here the CDR3 DNA reads TGCGCCAGCAGCCAAGATTTGGTCGATAGATTTAATTCACCCCTCCACTTT. Translating it yields CASSQDLVDRFNSPLHF.

The rearrangement links TRBV30 to TRBJ2-4; D gene uncertain. V lost 3 bases to trimming and J lost 0 bases, with 15 bases between them. Germline V gives CDR1 GTSNPN, CDR2 SVGIG (reference sequence). The length of the CDR3 is 16 residues. CDR3 residues: CAWSPMRLLAKNIQYF. CDR3 DNA: TGTGCCTGGAGCCCAATGAGATTACTAGCCAAAAACATTCAGTACTTC.

The chain employs TRBV7-8 and TRBJ1-2, with 8 bases identical to TRBD1. Germline lookup yields CDR1 SGHVS and CDR2 FQNEAQ. Trimming took 2 bases from V and 6 from J; bases not matched to a gene: 5. The CDR3 is 14 amino acids. This CDR3 reads CASSLRTGWNGYTF. Here the CDR3 DNA reads TGTGCCAGCAGCTTAAGGACAGGGTGGAATGGCTACACCTTC.

This chain joins TRBV7-8 and TRBJ2-2, with 7 bases fitting TRBD1. Germline V CDR1 and CDR2: SGHVS, FQNEAQ. With 7 bases clipped from V and 0 bases from J, the junction kept 11 bases outside the gene matches. This CDR3 has 17 amino acids. The CDR3 protein is CASTRGGDSANTGELFF. In DNA, the CDR3 is TGTGCCAGCACCCGTGGTGGGGACAGCGCGAACACCGGGGAGCTGTTTTTT.

CDR3 in DNA: TGTGCCAGCAGCGCACAGGTTCGGGAGGGAGTAGCTTTCTTT. This gives the protein CASSAQVREGVAFF. This sequence joins TRBV9 and TRBJ1-1, with a possible D match to TRBD1 (5 bases). This CDR3 is 14 amino acids long. From germline, CDR1 is SGDLS and CDR2 YYNGEE. V was trimmed by 3 bases and J by 10 bases, leaving 19 bases between them. The full variable domain, rest sourced from reference TRBV9 and TRBJ1-1, is DSGVTQTPKHLITATGQRVTLRCSPRSGDLSVYWYQQSLDQGLQFLIQYYNGEERAKGNILERFSAQQFPDLHSELNLSSLELGDSALYFCASSAQVREGVAFFGQGTRLTVV.

This clone was detected only a few times. The V and J genes are TRBV7-2 and TRBJ2-7, with 8 bases identical to TRBD1. Per germline, CDR1 SGHTA and CDR2 FQGNSA. After removal of 5 bases from V and 6 bases from J, the junction contained 12 bases not matched to a gene. The CDR3 extends over 15 amino acids. The DNA for the CDR3 is TGTGCCAGCAGCCTCATCGGACAGGGTCTCTCCGAGCAGTACTTC. Translated, it gives CASSLIGQGLSEQYF.

This chain joins TRBV7-2 and TRBJ1-2, with D perhaps TRBD1 (5 bases). This CDR3 comprises 14 residues. Trimming took off 4 bases at V and 4 bases at J, with 13 bases between the two ends. CDR1 SGHTA and CDR2 FQGNSA come from the germline V gene. CDR3 sequence (DNA): TGTGCCAGCAGCTCCCAGGGTTTGGGCTATGGCTACACCTTC. This translates into CASSSQGLGYGYTF.